The source of this T cell receptor beta chain is a study of radiotherapy plus CTLA-4 blockade in lung cancer. Study as a whole: Across the patients, objective responses occurred in approximately 18%, and disease control in approximately 30%. Study conclusions and caveats: Expansion in blood of tumor-derived TCR clones was seen after radiotherapy plus ipilimumab. Early blood T cell clone changes and increased post-radiation serum interferon-beta were reportedly the strongest response predictors.

Points on this clone: Its antigen is not identified.

Here immunoSEQ multiplex PCR was the method, and the copy in TCRdb shows in-frame clones only, minus some. The sample has about 88,000 clones, about three quarters seen once. The CDR3 is 17 amino acids. Germline loops: CDR1 MGHRA, CDR2 YSYEKL. Trimming took 0 bases from V and 6 from J; bases not matched to a gene: 12. Source: peripheral blood, taken from a patient treated with radiotherapy plus ipilimumab. J is TRBJ2-3 and V is TRBV4-1; 7 nucleotides line up with TRBD1. This sequence was found in a human donor with non-small cell lung cancer that progressed on radiotherapy plus ipilimumab. The CDR3 sequence is CASSQDYGTDLGDTQYF. The CDR3 DNA follows: TGCGCCAGCAGCCAAGATTACGGGACAGACCTTGGGGATACGCAGTATTTT.